This T cell receptor beta chain was identified during a study of CXCR3-negative and CXCR3-positive naive CD8 T cells. With UMI labels, 5' RACE was used to prepare the TRB cDNA libraries. Following a re-call of the 5' RACE reads, TCRdb has one entry per CDR3 protein and lacks DNA. This sample contains over 100,000 distinct CDR3 sequences. Germline V gene lookup returns CDR1 SGHRS and CDR2 YFSETQ. This CDR3 comprises 17 residues. Sequenced sample: naive CXCR3- CD8+ T cells from blood. Subset meaning: CD45RO-CCR7+CD27+CD95- naive CD8+ T cells lacking CXCR3 (TNR3-). The V and J genes are TRBV5-1 and TRBJ2-2; TCRdb's D gene call, TRBD1, goes unchecked for lack of DNA. This receptor was identified in a human donor in good health. Some clones in this sample may be carry-over from other donors' samples. The CDR3 is CASSLAGTPTNTGELFF. The full variable domain, its missing parts supplied by reference TRBV5-1 and TRBJ2-2, is KAGVTQTPRYLIKTRGQQVTLSCSPISGHRSVSWYQQTPGQGLQFLFEYFSETQRNKGNFPGRFSGRQFSNSRSEMNVSTLELGDSALYLCASSLAGTPTNTGELFFGEGSRLTVL.